These 30 T cell receptor beta chains originate from one sample sequenced in a study of patients and donors after allogeneic stem cell transplantation. TCRdb fed the RT-PCR reads into MiXCR, producing one record per CDR3 protein. The sample lists roughly 940,000 distinct CDR3 sequences; under 20% were seen once. The sample was blood, either unsorted or a sorted T cell fraction (not recorded which). Receptors originate from a human donor who was either an allogeneic HSCT recipient or a stem cell or donor lymphocyte infusion donor (not recorded which). It is not recorded whose cells these are; they may come from a transplant donor.

This clonotype has at least ten counts. The chain couples TRBV5-1 to TRBJ2-7, with D possibly TRBD2 on 5 matching bases. The V gene's germline CDR1 is SGHRS and CDR2 YFSETQ. This CDR3 is built from 14 residues. Trimming removed 2 bases from V and 2 bases from J, with 11 bases in between. In nucleotides, the CDR3 is TGCGCCAGCAGCTTCGGGATACCAACCTACGAGCAGTACTTC. Its protein product is CASSFGIPTYEQYF.

The chain is built from TRBV4-1 and TRBJ2-7; D is uncertain. This CDR3 is 17 amino acids long. Trimming cost V 2 bases and J 0 bases, with 17 bases left between them. Germline V gene data show CDR1 as MGHRA and CDR2 as YSYEKL. The CDR3 nucleotides are TGCGCCAGCAGCCAACCCGGAGAGGCCCTGAGCTCCTACGAGCAGTACTTC. This encodes CASSQPGEALSSYEQYF.

The V call is TRBV5-6, the J call TRBJ2-7; D unresolved. Trimming stripped 0 bases from V and 5 bases from J, with 9 bases between. This CDR3 contains 13 residues. CDR1 SGHDT and CDR2 YYEEEE come from the germline V gene. CDR3 nucleotides: TGTGCCAGCAGCTTGGCCTTGTGGGACGAGCAGTACTTC. Translating it yields CASSLALWDEQYF.

The rearrangement links TRBV20-1 to TRBJ2-3; 8 bases map to TRBD2. Germline V gene sequence: CDR1 DFQATT, CDR2 SNEGSKA (reference sequence). V lost 6 bases to trimming and J lost 2 bases; unmatched junction nucleotides: 7. There are 14 residues in the CDR3. The CDR3 DNA follows: TGCAGTGCCCAAAAAGCGGGGGCCACAGATACGCAGTATTTT. Protein product: CSAQKAGATDTQYF.

This clonotype was counted only a few times. The chain links TRBV7-9 to TRBJ1-6; 7 bases map to TRBD1. J lost 7 bases, V lost 0 bases, and 3 bases had no gene match. The germline V gene has CDR1 SEHNR and CDR2 FQNEAQ (reference sequence). The CDR3 is 15 amino acids. The CDR3 region is CASSLAETGNSPLHF. The CDR3 nucleotides are TGTGCCAGCAGCTTAGCCGAGACAGGGAATTCACCCCTCCACTTT.

The chain carries TRBV5-1 and TRBJ2-5; no reliable D call. Per germline, CDR1 SGHRS and CDR2 YFSETQ. Trimming took off 0 bases at V and 5 bases at J, with 11 bases between the two ends. The CDR3 spans 14 residues. The CDR3 loop is CASSLDRPRETQYF. The CDR3 nucleotides read TGCGCCAGCAGCTTGGACCGCCCACGGGAGACCCAGTACTTC.

This clonotype appeared a few times. This chain connects TRBV25-1 to TRBJ1-2; D unclear. The CDR3 is made up of 12 amino acids. Between the trimmed V and J ends, which lost 8 bases and 4 bases, there was a span of 11 bases. Per the germline V gene, CDR1 is MGHDK and CDR2 is SYGVNS. As DNA, the CDR3 is TGTGCCAGCCAGGAAGGCGGCTATGGCTACACCTTC. Translating gives CASQEGGYGYTF.

The chain combines TRBV5-4 with TRBJ2-3; 7 bases are a match to TRBD2. V dropped 4 bases and J dropped 2; count of bases not matched to a gene: 16. The CDR3 is 18 residues long. The germline V gene has CDR1 SGHNT and CDR2 YYREEE (reference sequence). The CDR3 DNA is TGTGCCAGCAGCCCTATACCGATCGGGGGGAAGGTCACAGATACGCAGTATTTT. It translates to CASSPIPIGGKVTDTQYF.

This clonotype was found a few times. The chain joins TRBV7-2 to TRBJ2-5; D not resolved. There are 12 residues in the CDR3. Germline V gives CDR1 SGHTA, CDR2 FQGNSA. V was pared by 5 bases and J by 4 bases, with 8 bases between. CDR3 DNA: TGTGCCAGCAGCCCGGTGACAGAGACCCAGTACTTC. Translation: CASSPVTETQYF.

This chain connects TRBV29-1 to TRBJ1-6, with 8 bases fitting TRBD1. The germline V gene encodes CDR1 SQVTM and CDR2 ANQGSEA. V lost 2 bases and J lost 5; bases outside the gene matches: 11. This CDR3 spans 17 amino acids. CDR3 coding DNA: TGCAGCGTTGAACCCCGTCGAAGGACAGGGCATAATTCACCCCTCCACTTT. It is translated as CSVEPRRRTGHNSPLHF.

A few counts support this clonotype. The chain links TRBV27 to TRBJ2-3; D gene unclear. V was trimmed by 5 bases and J by 2 bases, leaving 14 bases between them. CDR3 size: 15 residues. The germline CDR1 and CDR2 sequences are MNHEY and SMNVEV (reference sequence). The chain's CDR3 is CASSLGSSYTDTQYF. The CDR3 coding sequence is TGTGCCAGCAGTCTCGGGTCCTCCTACACAGATACGCAGTATTTT.

This clonotype was observed at least ten times. The chain is built from TRBV29-1 and TRBJ2-1, with D hard to call. The CDR3 totals 10 residues. Germline V CDR1 and CDR2: SQVTM, ANQGSEA. The ends were cut back, 6 bases at V and 11 bases at J, with 11 bases in the middle. CDR3 DNA sequence: TGCAGCGTCTTCACCGGCAAGCAGTTCTTC. Amino acids: CSVFTGKQFF.

This clonotype was recorded at least ten times. The CDR3 DNA is TGCGCCAGCAGCTATGGACAGGGAGGTGAAGCTTTCTTT. Its translation is CASSYGQGGEAFF. The V and J genes are TRBV5-1 and TRBJ1-1; TRBD1 matches at 8 bases. Germline V gene sequence: CDR1 SGHRS, CDR2 YFSETQ. The J segment lost 7 bases and the V segment lost 3 bases, leaving 5 bases of the junction unmatched. The CDR3 runs 13 residues.

This rearrangement joins TRBV5-6 to TRBJ2-3, with 14 bases fitting TRBD2. The V and J ends lost 2 bases and 2 bases, in that order; junction bases with no gene match: 7. The CDR3 is 18 residues long. The V gene's germline CDR1 is SGHDT and CDR2 YYEEEE. As DNA, the CDR3 is TGTGCCAGCAGCTTCGGGACTAGCGGGAGACGCCTCACAGATACGCAGTATTTT. Translation gives CASSFGTSGRRLTDTQYF.

This clonotype was detected ten times or more. The chain carries TRBV5-1 and TRBJ2-7; TRBD2 matches at 7 bases. This CDR3 contains 15 residues. The V and J ends lost 0 bases and 2 bases, in that order; junction bases with no gene match: 5. Germline CDR1 reads SGHRS; CDR2 reads YFSETQ. CDR3: CASSLAPSGPYEQYF. DNA for the CDR3: TGCGCCAGCAGCTTGGCCCCTAGCGGACCCTACGAGCAGTACTTC.

This clonotype was seen a handful of times. This chain links TRBV5-1 with TRBJ2-2, with 7 bases aligning to TRBD2. With V trimmed by 1 base and J by 7 bases, 10 bases remained unmatched. The germline CDR1 and CDR2 sequences are SGHRS and YFSETQ. This CDR3 is built from 16 residues. The CDR3: CASSLPRTGGFGELFF. CDR3 bases: TGCGCCAGCAGCTTGCCCCGCACGGGAGGTTTCGGGGAGCTGTTTTTT.

This clonotype was counted between two and nine times. The chain has TRBV6-1 and TRBJ1-5, with no clear D. The germline CDR1 and CDR2 sequences are MNHNS and SASEGT. This CDR3 contains 12 residues. V was shortened by 2 bases and J by 11 bases, with 10 bases between the two germline ends. The CDR3 nucleotides are TGTGCCAGCAGTGAACCCCGGCTAGCCCAGCATTTT. It specifies CASSEPRLAQHF.

This clonotype was recorded a few times. This sequence joins TRBV20-1 and TRBJ1-1, with D maybe TRBD1 (5 bases). Per germline, CDR1 DFQATT and CDR2 SNEGSKA (reference sequence). The CDR3 contains 11 residues. The DNA for the CDR3 is TGCAAGGGACTCCTGAACACTGAAGCTTTCTTT. It is translated as CKGLLNTEAFF.

This rearrangement joins TRBV5-1 to TRBJ2-1, with TRBD2 as a possible D gene (5 bases). The V end was cut by 4 bases, the J end by 5 bases, with 22 bases between. Germline CDR1 SGHRS, CDR2 YFSETQ. The CDR3 sequence is 17 residues long. CDR3 protein: CASSPGGGREWDNEQFF. For the CDR3, the DNA is TGCGCCAGCAGCCCTGGAGGAGGTCGCGAATGGGACAATGAGCAGTTCTTC.

The chain has TRBV12-3 or TRBV12-4 and TRBJ1-5; no firm D call. Trimming stripped 8 bases from V and 3 bases from J, with 14 bases between. This CDR3 contains 14 residues. CDR3 DNA sequence: TGTGCCAGCGGCCTACATGGAATCAATCAGCCCCAGCATTTT. Its protein is CASGLHGINQPQHF.

The chain is built from TRBV14 and TRBJ2-3, with TRBD2 identical over 8 bases. Germline V CDR1 and CDR2: SGHDN, FVKESK. J was trimmed by 0 bases and V by 4 bases; bases with no gene match: 9. The CDR3 runs to 17 residues. DNA for the CDR3: TGTGCCAGCAGCCCCGCCCGGACTAGCATGAGCACAGATACGCAGTATTTT. Encoded protein: CASSPARTSMSTDTQYF.

The sample holds many counts of this clonotype. V is TRBV4-3 and J is TRBJ1-2, with 9 bases matching TRBD1. The CDR3 spans 18 residues. With 0 bases clipped from V and 1 base from J, the junction kept 9 bases outside the gene matches. CDR1 LGHNA and CDR2 YSLEER come from the germline V gene. The DNA for the CDR3 is TGCGCCAGCAGCCAAGATACAACAGGGGGCTCGGGTAACTATGGCTACACCTTC. This gives the protein CASSQDTTGGSGNYGYTF.

This clonotype was seen many times. The rearrangement joins TRBV12-3 or TRBV12-4 to TRBJ1-5; no clear D gene. The V gene lost 6 bases and the J gene lost 3 bases, with 6 bases spanning the gap. The CDR3 contains 12 residues. The CDR3 protein is CASSSYNQPQHF. The CDR3 nucleotides read TGTGCCAGCAGCTCCTACAATCAGCCCCAGCATTTT.

The rearrangement links TRBV20-1 to TRBJ2-5; 9 positions agree with TRBD2. CDR3 length equals 15 residues. Germline V gives CDR1 DFQATT, CDR2 SNEGSKA (reference sequence). Trimming removed 0 bases from V and 5 bases from J; junction bases left unmatched: 7. CDR3 DNA sequence: TGCAGTGCTAGAGATAGGCGGGAGGGTGGGGAGACCCAGTACTTC. This gives the protein CSARDRREGGETQYF.

This chain connects TRBV18 to TRBJ2-7; unclear D gene. The CDR3 has 11 residues. Germline CDR1 and CDR2: KGHSH and LQKENI. Trimming pared 1 base from V and 6 bases from J, leaving 4 bases between. The CDR3: CASSPQTEQYF. The CDR3 bases are TGTGCCAGCTCACCACAGACCGAGCAGTACTTC.

This chain links TRBV28 with TRBJ2-1; 10 nucleotides agree with TRBD2. With V trimmed by 5 bases and J by 8 bases, 9 bases remained unmatched. CDR3 length: 15 residues. Germline V gene sequence: CDR1 MDHEN, CDR2 SYDVKM. The CDR3 bases are TGTGCCAGCAGTAGACTTAGCGGGAGGTTCTATGAGCAGTTCTTC. This gives the protein CASSRLSGRFYEQFF.

In its sample, this clonotype was seen a few times. The J gene is TRBJ1-1, the V gene TRBV20-1, with D maybe TRBD1 (5 bases). This CDR3 has 13 amino acids. Germline assignment: CDR1 DFQATT and CDR2 SNEGSKA (reference sequence). Trimming shortened V by 3 bases and J by 1 base, and 9 bases separated the two germline ends. The CDR3, as DNA: TGCAGTGCTAGCCCCGGGGGGAACACTGAAGCTTTCTTT. It codes for CSASPGGNTEAFF.

This clonotype has more than one count but fewer than ten. The chain carries TRBV7-2 and TRBJ1-1, with D possibly being TRBD1 (6 bases). Trimming pared 5 bases from V and 4 bases from J, leaving 17 bases between. The CDR3 loop spans 15 amino acids. Looked up from germline, CDR1 is SGHTA and CDR2 is FQGNSA. CDR3 in DNA: TGTGCCAGCAGCCTCTTACAGGGACGGATCACTGAAGCTTTCTTT. This codes for CASSLLQGRITEAFF.

The rearrangement links TRBV6-5 to TRBJ2-3; D not certain. The CDR3 length is 16 residues. V was pared by 4 bases and J by 1 base, with 15 bases between. Germline V gene sequence: CDR1 MNHEY, CDR2 SVGAGI. CDR3 protein: CASSSPWSGGTDTQYF. The CDR3 DNA reads TGTGCCAGCAGTTCCCCCTGGAGTGGGGGCACAGATACGCAGTATTTT.

This clonotype was seen a handful of times. The gene calls are TRBV20-1 and TRBJ2-7; a possible D gene is TRBD2 (5 bases). CDR3 length: 14 residues. V gave up 3 bases and J gave up 2 bases, with 14 bases separating them. CDR1 DFQATT and CDR2 SNEGSKA come from the germline V gene (reference sequence). The CDR3 DNA follows: TGCAGTGCTAGTACGGGCAGGAGGACCTACGAGCAGTACTTC. It specifies CSASTGRRTYEQYF.